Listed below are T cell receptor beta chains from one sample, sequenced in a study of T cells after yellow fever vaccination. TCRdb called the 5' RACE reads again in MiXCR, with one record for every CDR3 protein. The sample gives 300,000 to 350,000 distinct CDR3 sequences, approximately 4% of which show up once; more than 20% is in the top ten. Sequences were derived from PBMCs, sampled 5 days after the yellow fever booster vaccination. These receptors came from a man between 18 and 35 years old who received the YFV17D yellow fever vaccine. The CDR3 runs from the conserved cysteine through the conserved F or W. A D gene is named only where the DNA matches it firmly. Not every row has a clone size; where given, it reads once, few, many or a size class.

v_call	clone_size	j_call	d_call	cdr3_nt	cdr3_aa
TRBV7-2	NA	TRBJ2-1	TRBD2	TGTGCCGGCAGCTTAGTAGGGACTAGCTTCGTCAATGAGCAGTTCTTC	CAGSLVGTSFVNEQFF
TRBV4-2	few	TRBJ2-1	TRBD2	TGTGCCAGCAGCCAAGTGCTTAGCGGGGGGGCGTTAGATGAGCAGTTCTTC	CASSQVLSGGALDEQFF
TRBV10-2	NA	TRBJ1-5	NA	TGCGCCACTAAGGGAGAAGGGGAAAGCAATCAGCCCCAGCATTTT	CATKGEGESNQPQHF
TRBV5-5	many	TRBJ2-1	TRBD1	TGTGCCAGCAGCTCCCGGGACAGGGTCTACAATGAGCAGTTCTTC	CASSSRDRVYNEQFF
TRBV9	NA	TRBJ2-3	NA	TGTGCCAGCAGCGCCGTCGGCCAGGCGGGATGGGATACGCAGTATTTT	CASSAVGQAGWDTQYF
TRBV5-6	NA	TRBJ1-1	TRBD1	TGTGCCAGCACCGTACACTTTGGGAGGGGGCGAGGGGACACTGAAGCTTTCTTT	CASTVHFGRGRGDTEAFF
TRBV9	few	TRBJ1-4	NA	TGTGCCAGCAGCATCAGTGGCGGACAAAGTGAAAAACTGTTTTTT	CASSISGGQSEKLFF
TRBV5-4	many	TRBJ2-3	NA	TGTGCCAGCAGCTCGGGGGGACAGACTAGCACAGATACGCAGTATTTT	CASSSGGQTSTDTQYF
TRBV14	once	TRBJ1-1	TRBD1	TGTGCCAGCAGCCAGCTGACAGGGGACACTGAAGCTTTCTTT	CASSQLTGDTEAFF
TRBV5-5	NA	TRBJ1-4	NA	TGTGCCAGCACCGGGACAACTAATGAAAAACTGTTTTTT	CASTGTTNEKLFF
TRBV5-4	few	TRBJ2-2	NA	TGTGCCAGCAGCCCGGACATCACCGGGGAGCTGTTTTTT	CASSPDITGELFF
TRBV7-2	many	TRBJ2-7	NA	TGTGCCAGCAGCCCCAGGGGCGAGCAGTACTTC	CASSPRGEQYF
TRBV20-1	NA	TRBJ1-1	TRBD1	TGCAGTACGAGACCGGGACAGGGGGCCACTGAAGCTTTCTTT	CSTRPGQGATEAFF
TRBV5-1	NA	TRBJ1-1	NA	TGCGCCAGCAGCTTGGGCTCGGGTGACACTGAAGCTTTCTTT	CASSLGSGDTEAFF
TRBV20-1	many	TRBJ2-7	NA	TGCAGTGCTAGAGGGGACAAACCCTACGAGCAGTACTTC	CSARGDKPYEQYF
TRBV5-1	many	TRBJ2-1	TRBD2	TGCGCCAGCAGCCCGGCTAGCGGGGGCTACAATGAGCAGTTCTTC	CASSPASGGYNEQFF
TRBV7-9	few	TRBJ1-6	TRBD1	TGTGCCAGCAGCTTCCATGACAGGGAGAATTCACCCCTCCACTTT	CASSFHDRENSPLHF
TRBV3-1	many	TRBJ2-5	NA	TGTGCCAGCAGCCTCGGGACACATCAAGAGACCCAGTACTTC	CASSLGTHQETQYF
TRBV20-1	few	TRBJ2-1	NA	TGCAGTGCTAGAGATGTCGAGGGGGGATCCTACAATGAGCAGTTCTTC	CSARDVEGGSYNEQFF
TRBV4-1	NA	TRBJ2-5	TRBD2	TGCGCCAGCAGCTTTCCCGGCAGCGGGGGCCCTCGGGAGAGAGAGACCCAGTACTTC	CASSFPGSGGPRERETQYF
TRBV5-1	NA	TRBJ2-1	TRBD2	TGCGCCAGCAGCTTGGCGGCTAGCGGGGTAATTGAGCAGTTCTTC	CASSLAASGVIEQFF
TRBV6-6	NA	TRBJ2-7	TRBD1	TGTGCCAGCGCCCTGGGACAGGGCTACGAGCAGTACTTC	CASALGQGYEQYF
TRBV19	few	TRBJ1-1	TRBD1	TGTGCCAGTAGTATGGGACAGCCGAACACTGAAGCTTTCTTT	CASSMGQPNTEAFF
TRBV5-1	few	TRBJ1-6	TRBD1	TGCGCCAGCAGCTTCCAGGGGGATTCCGCACCCCTCCACTTT	CASSFQGDSAPLHF
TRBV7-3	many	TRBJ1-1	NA	TGTGCCAGCAGCTTAACCGCGTCGGGACAAATGAACACTGAAGCTTTCTTT	CASSLTASGQMNTEAFF
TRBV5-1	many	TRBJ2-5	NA	TGCGCCAGCAGCTTGGAGGCGTCTTGGGGGACCGGGGAGACCCAGTACTTC	CASSLEASWGTGETQYF
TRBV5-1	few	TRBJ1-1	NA	TGCGCCAGCAGCTTACTGGAGTCGGGGGGCACTGAAGCTTTCTTT	CASSLLESGGTEAFF
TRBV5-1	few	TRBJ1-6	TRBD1	TGCGCCAGCAGCTCGGGACAGGGAAGGTCACCCCTCCACTTT	CASSSGQGRSPLHF
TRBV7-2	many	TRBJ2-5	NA	TGTGCCAGCAGCCCGGTGGAGAGGGGCTTAGAGACCCAGTACTTC	CASSPVERGLETQYF
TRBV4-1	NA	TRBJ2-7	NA	TGCGCCAGCAGCCAAGACTACAGCTCCTACGAGCAGTACTTC	CASSQDYSSYEQYF
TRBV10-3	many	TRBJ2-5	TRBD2	TGTGCCATCAGCAACCCCCAGGGAGGGCAAGAGACCCAGTACTTC	CAISNPQGGQETQYF
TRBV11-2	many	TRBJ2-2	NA	TGTGCCAGCAGCTTATCCAGGCACACCGGGGAGCTGTTTTTT	CASSLSRHTGELFF
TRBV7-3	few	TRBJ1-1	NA	TGTGCCAGCAGCTTAAGGGGGAGTTTCACTGAAGCTTTCTTT	CASSLRGSFTEAFF
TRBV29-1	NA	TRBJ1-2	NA	TGCAGCGTTCCAGGATATGGCTACACCTTC	CSVPGYGYTF
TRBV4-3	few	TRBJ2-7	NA	TGCGCCAGCAGCCAAGAAGGGGGCTGGGGGGGTGAGCAGTACTTC	CASSQEGGWGGEQYF
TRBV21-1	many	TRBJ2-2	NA	TGTGCCAGCAGCAGCCCCCAACCGGAGGGGAACGGGGAGCTGTTTTTT	CASSSPQPEGNGELFF
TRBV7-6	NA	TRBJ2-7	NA	TGTGCCAGCAGCTTAGATTGGGGAGCCGAGCAGTACTTC	CASSLDWGAEQYF
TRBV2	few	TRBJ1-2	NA	TGTGCCAGCAGTGAAAGTCCTGGTAGCGGCTACACCTTC	CASSESPGSGYTF
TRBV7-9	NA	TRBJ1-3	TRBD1	TGTGCCAGCAGTGCCGGGACAGGGAACACCATATATTTT	CASSAGTGNTIYF
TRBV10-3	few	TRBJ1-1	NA	TGTGCCATCAGGGACAGCGGGTACACTGAAGCTTTCTTT	CAIRDSGYTEAFF